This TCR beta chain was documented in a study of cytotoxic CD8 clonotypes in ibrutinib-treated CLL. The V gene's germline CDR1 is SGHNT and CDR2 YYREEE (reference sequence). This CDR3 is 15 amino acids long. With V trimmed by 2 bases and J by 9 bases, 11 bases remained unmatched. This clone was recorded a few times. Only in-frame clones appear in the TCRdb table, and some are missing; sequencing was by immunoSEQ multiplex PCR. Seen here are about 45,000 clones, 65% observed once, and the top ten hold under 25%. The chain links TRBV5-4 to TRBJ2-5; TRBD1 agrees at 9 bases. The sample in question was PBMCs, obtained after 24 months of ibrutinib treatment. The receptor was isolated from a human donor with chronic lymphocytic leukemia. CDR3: CASSLTGGGVMAQYF. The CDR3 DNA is TGTGCCAGCAGCTTAACAGGGGGCGGGGTAATGGCCCAGTACTTC.